Shown below are 5 T cell receptor beta chains from a single sample sequenced in a study of T cell responses to AZD1222 COVID-19 vaccine. Data came from immunoSEQ multiplex PCR; TCRdb stores just in-frame clones and leaves some out. The repertoire includes about 140,000 clones, more than 85% of them detected once, and around 12% sits in the top ten. Source: peripheral blood, taken after recovery from COVID-19. The source of these receptors is an adult who had recovered from COVID-19.

This clone has just one count. The chain has TRBV6-4 and TRBJ2-1; possible D gene TRBD2, 6 bases. Germline V gene data show CDR1 as MRHNA and CDR2 as SNTAGT. This CDR3 is 16 amino acids long. Trimming cost V 5 bases and J 0 bases, with 14 bases left between them. CDR3 in DNA: TGTGCCAGCAGTCCCTCCGACGGGGGCTCCTACAATGAGCAGTTCTTC. Translation gives CASSPSDGGSYNEQFF.

This chain uses TRBV29-1 with TRBJ2-1, with D perhaps given as TRBD1 or TRBD2 (5 bases each). Trimming stripped 4 bases from V and 5 bases from J, with 18 bases between. Germline loops: CDR1 SQVTM, CDR2 ANQGSEA. The CDR3 sequence is 15 residues long. CDR3 amino acids: CSVGVGDHSDNEQFF. CDR3 nucleotides: TGCAGCGTTGGGGTTGGGGACCACTCTGACAATGAGCAGTTCTTC.

This rearrangement joins TRBV5-1 to TRBJ2-7, with a weak D call TRBD2 (6 bases). Germline CDR1 is SGHRS and CDR2 is YFSETQ. The CDR3 is 15 residues long. V was clipped by 1 base and J by 6 bases, with 17 bases between them. CDR3 sequence: CASSLSEGIPSEQYF. In DNA, the CDR3 is TGCGCCAGCAGCTTGTCGGAGGGGATCCCCTCCGAGCAGTACTTC.

The J gene is TRBJ1-5, the V gene TRBV7-8; D gene unclear. The CDR3 is 15 amino acids. With 3 bases removed from V and 0 bases from J, the gap between germline ends came to 9 bases. Germline V CDR1 and CDR2: SGHVS, FQNEAQ. The CDR3 bases are TGTGCCAGCAGCTTTAGTCCTGTTAGCAATCAGCCCCAGCATTTT. Its protein is CASSFSPVSNQPQHF.

V gene TRBV5-1 combines with J gene TRBJ2-5; D might be TRBD1 (5 bases). Germline V CDR1 and CDR2: SGHRS, YFSETQ. The ends were cut back, 3 bases at V and 3 bases at J, with 15 bases in the middle. The CDR3 totals 15 residues. The CDR3 sequence is CASSSIVGQKETQYF. In DNA, the CDR3 is TGCGCCAGCAGCTCCATAGTGGGGCAGAAAGAGACCCAGTACTTC.